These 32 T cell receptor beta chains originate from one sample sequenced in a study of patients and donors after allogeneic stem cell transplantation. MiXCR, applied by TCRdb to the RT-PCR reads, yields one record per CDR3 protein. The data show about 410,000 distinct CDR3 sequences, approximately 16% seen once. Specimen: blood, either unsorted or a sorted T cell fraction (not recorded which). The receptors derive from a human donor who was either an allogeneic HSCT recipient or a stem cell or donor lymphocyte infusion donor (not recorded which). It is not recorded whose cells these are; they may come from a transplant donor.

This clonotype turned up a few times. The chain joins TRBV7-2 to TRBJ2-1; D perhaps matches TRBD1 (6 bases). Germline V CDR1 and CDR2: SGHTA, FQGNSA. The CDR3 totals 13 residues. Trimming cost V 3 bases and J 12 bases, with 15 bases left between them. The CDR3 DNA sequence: TGTGCCAGCAGCTTGAGGACAGTCAGGCGGCAGTTCTTC. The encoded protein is CASSLRTVRRQFF.

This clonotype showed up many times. The CDR3 reads CASSQNISGLLSYEQYF. In DNA form, the CDR3 reads TGCGCCAGCAGCCAAAACATTTCGGGACTCCTGTCCTACGAGCAGTACTTC. The chain links TRBV4-1 to TRBJ2-7, with D maybe TRBD2 (6 bases). CDR1 is MGHRA and CDR2 is YSYEKL in the germline V gene. The CDR3 consists of 17 residues. Deletions cut 2 bases from V and 1 base from J, with 18 bases between.

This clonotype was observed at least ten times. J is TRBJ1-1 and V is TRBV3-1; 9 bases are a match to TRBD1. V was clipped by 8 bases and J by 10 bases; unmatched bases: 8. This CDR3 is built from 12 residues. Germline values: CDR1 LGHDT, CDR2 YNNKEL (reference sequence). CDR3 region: CASHSQGAGAFF. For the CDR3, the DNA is TGTGCCAGCCACTCACAGGGGGCCGGAGCTTTCTTT.

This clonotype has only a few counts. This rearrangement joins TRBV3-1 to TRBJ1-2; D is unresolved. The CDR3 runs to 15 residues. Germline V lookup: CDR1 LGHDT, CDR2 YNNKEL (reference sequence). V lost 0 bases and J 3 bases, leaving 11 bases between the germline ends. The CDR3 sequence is CASSQDWRQDYGYTF. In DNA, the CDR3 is TGTGCCAGCAGCCAAGATTGGCGGCAGGACTATGGCTACACCTTC.

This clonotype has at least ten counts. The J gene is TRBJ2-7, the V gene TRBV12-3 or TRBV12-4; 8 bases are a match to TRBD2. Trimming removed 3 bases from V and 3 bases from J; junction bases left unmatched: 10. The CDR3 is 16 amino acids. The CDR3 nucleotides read TGTGCCAGCAGTTTGAGGACTAGCCGAGGGATCTACGAGCAGTACTTC. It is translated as CASSLRTSRGIYEQYF.

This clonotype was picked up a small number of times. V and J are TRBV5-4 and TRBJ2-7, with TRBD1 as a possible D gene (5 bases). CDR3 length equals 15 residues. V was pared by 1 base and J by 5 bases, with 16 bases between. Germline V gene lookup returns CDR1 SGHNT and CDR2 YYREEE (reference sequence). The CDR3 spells CASSLRQGWVNEQYF. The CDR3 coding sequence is TGTGCCAGCAGCTTGCGTCAGGGCTGGGTGAACGAGCAGTACTTC.

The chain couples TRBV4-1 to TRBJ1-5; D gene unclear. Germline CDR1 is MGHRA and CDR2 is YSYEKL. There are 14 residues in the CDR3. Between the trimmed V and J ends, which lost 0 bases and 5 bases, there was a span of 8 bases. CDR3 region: CASSQDTGYQPQHF. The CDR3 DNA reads TGCGCCAGCAGCCAAGATACCGGGTATCAGCCCCAGCATTTT.

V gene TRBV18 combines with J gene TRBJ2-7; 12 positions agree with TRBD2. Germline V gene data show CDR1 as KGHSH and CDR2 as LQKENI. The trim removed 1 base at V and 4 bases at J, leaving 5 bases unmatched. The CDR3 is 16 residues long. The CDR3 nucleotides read TGTGCCAGCTCACCACATGGACTAGCGGGAAGATACGAGCAGTACTTC. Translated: CASSPHGLAGRYEQYF. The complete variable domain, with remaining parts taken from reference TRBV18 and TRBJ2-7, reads NAGVMQNPRHLVRRRGQEARLRCSPMKGHSHVYWYRQLPEEGLKFMVYLQKENIIDESGMPKERFSAEFPKEGPSILRIQQVVRGDSAAYFCASSPHGLAGRYEQYFGPGTRLTVT.

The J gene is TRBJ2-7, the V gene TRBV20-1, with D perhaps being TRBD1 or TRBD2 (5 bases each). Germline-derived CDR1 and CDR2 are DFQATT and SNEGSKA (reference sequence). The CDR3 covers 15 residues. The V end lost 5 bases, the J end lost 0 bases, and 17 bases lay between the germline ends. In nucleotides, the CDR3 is TGCAGTGCTCGAAAACGGGACGCAGACTCCTACGAGCAGTACTTC. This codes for CSARKRDADSYEQYF.

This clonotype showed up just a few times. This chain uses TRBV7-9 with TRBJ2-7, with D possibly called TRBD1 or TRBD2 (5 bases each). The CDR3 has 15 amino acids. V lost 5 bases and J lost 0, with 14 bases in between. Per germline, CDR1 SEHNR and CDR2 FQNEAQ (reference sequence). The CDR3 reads CASSVGAGDSYEQYF. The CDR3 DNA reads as TGTGCCAGCAGCGTCGGGGCAGGCGACTCCTACGAGCAGTACTTC.

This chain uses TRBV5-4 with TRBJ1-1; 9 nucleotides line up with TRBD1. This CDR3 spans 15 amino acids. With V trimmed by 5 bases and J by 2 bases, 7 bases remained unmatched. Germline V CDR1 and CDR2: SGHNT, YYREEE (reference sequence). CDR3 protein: CASRAQTGGNTEAFF. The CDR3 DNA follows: TGTGCCAGCAGGGCGCAGACAGGGGGAAACACTGAAGCTTTCTTT. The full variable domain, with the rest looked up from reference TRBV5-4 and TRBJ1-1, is ETGVTQSPTHLIKTRGQQVTLRCSSQSGHNTVSWYQQALGQGPQFIFQYYREEENGRGNFPPRFSGLQFPNYSSELNVNALELDDSALYLCASRAQTGGNTEAFFGQGTRLTVV.

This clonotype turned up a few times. The CDR3 sequence: CASRLTRTSINEQFF. The DNA of the CDR3 is TGTGCCAGCAGACTAACTAGGACTAGCATCAATGAGCAGTTCTTC. The chain carries TRBV6-2 or TRBV6-3 and TRBJ2-1; TRBD2 agrees at 8 bases. The germline gives CDR1 MNHEY, CDR2 SVGEGT. Trimming removed 6 bases from V and 6 bases from J; junction bases left unmatched: 10. This CDR3 has 15 residues.

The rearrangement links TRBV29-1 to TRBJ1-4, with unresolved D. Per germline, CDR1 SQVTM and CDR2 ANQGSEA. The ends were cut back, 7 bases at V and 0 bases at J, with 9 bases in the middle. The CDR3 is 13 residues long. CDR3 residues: CSGHTTTNEKLFF. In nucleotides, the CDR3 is TGCAGCGGGCACACGACAACTAATGAAAAACTGTTTTTT.

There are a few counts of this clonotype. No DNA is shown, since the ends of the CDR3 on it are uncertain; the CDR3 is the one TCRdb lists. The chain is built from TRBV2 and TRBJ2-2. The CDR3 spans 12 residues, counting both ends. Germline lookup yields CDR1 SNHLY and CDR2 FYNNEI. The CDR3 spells CASSEGPGSCFF.

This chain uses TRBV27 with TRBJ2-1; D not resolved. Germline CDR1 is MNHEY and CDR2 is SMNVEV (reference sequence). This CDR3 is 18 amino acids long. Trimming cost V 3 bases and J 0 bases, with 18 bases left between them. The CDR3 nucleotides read TGTGCCAGCAGTTTCATTCACGAACTAATACGCTCCTACAATGAGCAGTTCTTC. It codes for CASSFIHELIRSYNEQFF.

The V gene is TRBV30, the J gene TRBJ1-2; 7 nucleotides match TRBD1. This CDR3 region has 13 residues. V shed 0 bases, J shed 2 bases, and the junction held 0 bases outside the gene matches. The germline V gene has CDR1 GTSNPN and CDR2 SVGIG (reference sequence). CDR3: CAWSVGQNYGYTF. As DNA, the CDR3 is TGTGCCTGGAGTGTGGGACAGAACTATGGCTACACCTTC.

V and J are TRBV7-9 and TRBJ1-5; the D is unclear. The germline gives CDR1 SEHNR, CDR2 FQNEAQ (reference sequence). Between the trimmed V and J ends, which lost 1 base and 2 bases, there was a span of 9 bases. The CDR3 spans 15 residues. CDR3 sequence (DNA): TGTGCCAGCAGCTTAGGAGAGGCAGGCAATCAGCCCCAGCATTTT. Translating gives CASSLGEAGNQPQHF.

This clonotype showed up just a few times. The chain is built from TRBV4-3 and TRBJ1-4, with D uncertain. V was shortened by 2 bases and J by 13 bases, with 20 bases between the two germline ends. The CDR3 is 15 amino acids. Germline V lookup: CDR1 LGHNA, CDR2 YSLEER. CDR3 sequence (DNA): TGCGCCAGCAGCCAAAGTTCGACTTGGGGAGAAGGACTGTTTTTT. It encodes CASSQSSTWGEGLFF.

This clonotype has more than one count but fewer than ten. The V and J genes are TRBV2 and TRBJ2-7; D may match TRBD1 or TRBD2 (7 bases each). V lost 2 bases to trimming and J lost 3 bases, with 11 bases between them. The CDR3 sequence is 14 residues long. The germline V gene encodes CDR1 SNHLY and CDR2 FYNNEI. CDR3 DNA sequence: TGTGCCAGCAGTGAACAGGGGGGGGTCTACGAGCAGTACTTC. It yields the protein CASSEQGGVYEQYF.

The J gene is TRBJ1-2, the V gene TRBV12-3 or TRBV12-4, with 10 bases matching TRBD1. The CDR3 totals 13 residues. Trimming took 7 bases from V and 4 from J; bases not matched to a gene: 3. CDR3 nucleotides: TGTGCCAGCAACGACAGGGGGCCCTATGGCTACACCTTC. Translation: CASNDRGPYGYTF.

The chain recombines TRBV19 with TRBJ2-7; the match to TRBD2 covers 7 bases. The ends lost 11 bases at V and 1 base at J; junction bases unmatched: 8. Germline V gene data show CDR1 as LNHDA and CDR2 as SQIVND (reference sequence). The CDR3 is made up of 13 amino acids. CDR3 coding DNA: TGTGCCGGGGCGCTAGCGGAATCCTACGAGCAGTACTTC. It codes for CAGALAESYEQYF.

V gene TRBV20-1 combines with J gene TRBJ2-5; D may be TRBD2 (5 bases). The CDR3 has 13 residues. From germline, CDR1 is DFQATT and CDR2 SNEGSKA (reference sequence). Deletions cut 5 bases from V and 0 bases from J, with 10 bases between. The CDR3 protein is CSAPPADQETQYF. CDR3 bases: TGCAGTGCTCCCCCAGCGGACCAAGAGACCCAGTACTTC.

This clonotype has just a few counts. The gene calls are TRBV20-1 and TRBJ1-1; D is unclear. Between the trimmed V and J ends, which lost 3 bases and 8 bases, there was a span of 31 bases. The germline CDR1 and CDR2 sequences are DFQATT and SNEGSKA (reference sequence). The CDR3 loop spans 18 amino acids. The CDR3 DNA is TGCAGTGCTAGGGCACCGGGTCAGGCCCTCAGCGGGAATGGAGAAGCTTTCTTT. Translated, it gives CSARAPGQALSGNGEAFF.

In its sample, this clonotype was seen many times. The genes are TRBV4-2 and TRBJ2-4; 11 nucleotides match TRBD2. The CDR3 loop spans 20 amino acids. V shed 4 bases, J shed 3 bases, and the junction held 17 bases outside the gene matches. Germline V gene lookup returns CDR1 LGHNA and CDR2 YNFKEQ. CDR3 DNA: TGTGCCAGCAGCCCCCGTAGCGGGAGGGACTCCGGGCGTTACAAAAACATTCAGTACTTC. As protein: CASSPRSGRDSGRYKNIQYF.

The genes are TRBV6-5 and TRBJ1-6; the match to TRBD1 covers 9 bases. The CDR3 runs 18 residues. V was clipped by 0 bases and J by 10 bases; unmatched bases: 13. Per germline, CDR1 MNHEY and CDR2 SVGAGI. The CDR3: CASSYSGQGIGVRSPLHF. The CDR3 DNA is TGTGCCAGCAGTTACTCGGGACAGGGTATAGGGGTACGGTCACCCCTCCACTTT.

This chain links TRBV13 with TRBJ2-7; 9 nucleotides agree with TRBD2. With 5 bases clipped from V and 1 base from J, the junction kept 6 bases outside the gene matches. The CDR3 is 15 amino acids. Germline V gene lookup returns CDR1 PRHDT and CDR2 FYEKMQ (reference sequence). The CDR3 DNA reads TGTGCCAGCAGCGCCGGACTAGCGAATTCCTACGAGCAGTACTTC. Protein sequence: CASSAGLANSYEQYF.

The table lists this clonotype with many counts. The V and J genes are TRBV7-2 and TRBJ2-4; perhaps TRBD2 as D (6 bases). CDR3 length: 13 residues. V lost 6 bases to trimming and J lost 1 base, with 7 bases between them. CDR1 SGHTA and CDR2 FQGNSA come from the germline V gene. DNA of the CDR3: TGTGCCAGCAGTGGGGGGGCCAAAAACATTCAGTACTTC. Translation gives CASSGGAKNIQYF.

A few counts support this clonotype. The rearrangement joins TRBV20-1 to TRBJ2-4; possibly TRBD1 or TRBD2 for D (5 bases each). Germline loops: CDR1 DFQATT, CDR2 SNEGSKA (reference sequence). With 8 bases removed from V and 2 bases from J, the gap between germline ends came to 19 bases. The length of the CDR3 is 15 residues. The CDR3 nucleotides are TGCAGTTGGGGTGGGGGTAAGGAGACCAAAAACATTCAGTACTTC. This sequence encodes CSWGGGKETKNIQYF.

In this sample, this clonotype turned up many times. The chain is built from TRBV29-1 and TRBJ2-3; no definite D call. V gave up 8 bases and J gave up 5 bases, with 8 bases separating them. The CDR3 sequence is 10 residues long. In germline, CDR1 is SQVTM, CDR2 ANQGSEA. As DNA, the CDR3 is TGCAGCTCCAGATTAGATACGCAGTATTTT. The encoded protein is CSSRLDTQYF.

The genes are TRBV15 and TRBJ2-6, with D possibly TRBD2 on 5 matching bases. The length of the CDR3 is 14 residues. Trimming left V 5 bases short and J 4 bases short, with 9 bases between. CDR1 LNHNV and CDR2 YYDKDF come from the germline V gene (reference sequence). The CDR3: CATSGLVGANVLTF. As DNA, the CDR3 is TGTGCCACCAGCGGACTGGTAGGGGCCAACGTCCTGACTTTC.

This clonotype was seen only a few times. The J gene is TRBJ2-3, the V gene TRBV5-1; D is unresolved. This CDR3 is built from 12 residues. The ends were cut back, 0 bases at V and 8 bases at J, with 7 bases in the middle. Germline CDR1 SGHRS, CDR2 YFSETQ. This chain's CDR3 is CASSLDSSTQYF. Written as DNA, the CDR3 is TGCGCCAGCAGCTTGGACTCTTCTACGCAGTATTTT. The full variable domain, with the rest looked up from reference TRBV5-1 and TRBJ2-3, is KAGVTQTPRYLIKTRGQQVTLSCSPISGHRSVSWYQQTPGQGLQFLFEYFSETQRNKGNFPGRFSGRQFSNSRSEMNVSTLELGDSALYLCASSLDSSTQYFGPGTRLTVL.

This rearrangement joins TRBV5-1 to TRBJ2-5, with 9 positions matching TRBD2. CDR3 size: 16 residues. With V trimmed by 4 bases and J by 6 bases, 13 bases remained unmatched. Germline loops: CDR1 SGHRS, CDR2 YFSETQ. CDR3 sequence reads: CASSVDPTSGAKTQYF. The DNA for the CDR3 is TGCGCCAGCAGCGTGGACCCGACTAGCGGTGCCAAGACCCAGTACTTC.